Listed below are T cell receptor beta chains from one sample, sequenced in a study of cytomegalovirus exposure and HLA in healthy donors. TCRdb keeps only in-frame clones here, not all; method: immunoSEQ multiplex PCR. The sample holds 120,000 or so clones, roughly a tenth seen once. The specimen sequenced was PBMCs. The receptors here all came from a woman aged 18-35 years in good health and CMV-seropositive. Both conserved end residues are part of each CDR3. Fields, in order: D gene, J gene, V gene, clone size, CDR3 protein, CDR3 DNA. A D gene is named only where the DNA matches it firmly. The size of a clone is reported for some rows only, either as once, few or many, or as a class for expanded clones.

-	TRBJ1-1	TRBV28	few	CASKVWGPKEAFF	TGTGCCAGCAAAGTATGGGGGCCTAAGGAAGCTTTCTTT
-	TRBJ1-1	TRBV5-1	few	CASSLEWGLSEAFF	TGCGCCAGCAGCTTGGAGTGGGGACTGTCTGAAGCTTTCTTT
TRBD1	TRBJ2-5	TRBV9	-	CASSVGTGTGGSQETQYF	TGTGCCAGCAGCGTAGGGACCGGGACAGGGGGCTCCCAAGAGACCCAGTACTTC
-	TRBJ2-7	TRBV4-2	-	CASSQDQYEQYF	TGTGCCAGCAGCCAAGATCAGTACGAGCAGTACTTC
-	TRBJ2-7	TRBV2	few	CASSVGGYEQYF	TGTGCCAGCAGTGTCGGAGGCTACGAGCAGTACTTC
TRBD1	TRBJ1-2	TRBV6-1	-	CASTSGTVNYGYTF	TGTGCCAGCACCTCGGGGACAGTAAACTATGGCTACACCTTC
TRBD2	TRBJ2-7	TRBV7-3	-	CASSLKGSGSYEQYF	TGTGCCAGCAGCTTAAAGGGTAGCGGGAGCTACGAGCAGTACTTC
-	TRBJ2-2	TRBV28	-	CASRSQGLAGELFF	TGTGCCAGCAGGTCCCAGGGGTTGGCCGGGGAGCTGTTTTTT
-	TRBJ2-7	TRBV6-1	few	CASSEAGTYEQYF	TGTGCCAGCAGTGAAGCTGGTACATACGAGCAGTACTTC
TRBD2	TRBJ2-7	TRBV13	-	CASSFRLAGGPRNEQYF	TGTGCCAGCAGCTTCCGACTAGCGGGAGGGCCCCGGAACGAGCAGTACTTC
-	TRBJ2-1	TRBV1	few	CTSSQETSAENEQFF	TGCACCAGCAGCCAAGAAACCAGCGCTGAAAATGAGCAGTTCTTC
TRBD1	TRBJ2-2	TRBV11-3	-	CASSRDRGGNTGELFF	TGTGCCAGCAGCCGCGACAGGGGGGGAAACACCGGGGAGCTGTTTTTT
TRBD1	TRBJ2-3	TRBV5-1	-	CASSLARTGTDTQYF	TGCGCCAGCAGCTTGGCCCGGACAGGGACAGATACGCAGTATTTT